The rows below give T cell receptor beta chains drawn from one sample of a study of blood T cell repertoires in COVID-19. TCRdb's table, derived via immunoSEQ multiplex PCR, lists solely in-frame clones and lacks some. This sample has over 100,000 clones; about 91% occur once, and the top ten carry 10%. Sequencing was performed on peripheral blood. Receptors were obtained from a man between 45 and 60 years old with acute or convalescent COVID-19. Both conserved end residues are part of each CDR3. Each record gives: clone size, J gene, D gene, CDR3 length, V gene, CDR3 protein, CDR3 DNA. D genes are given only for firm matches. Size values are once, few and many counts, or a class for expanded clones, and some rows have none.

- TRBJ1-5 - 15 TRBV5-6 CASSLRQTSNQPQHF TGTGCCAGCAGCTTGCGACAGACAAGCAATCAGCCCCAGCATTTT
- TRBJ1-1 - 13 TRBV27 CASSFAGNTEAFF TGTGCCAGCAGTTTCGCGGGAAACACTGAAGCTTTCTTT
- TRBJ1-1 TRBD1 14 TRBV9 CASTPNFDRGEAFF TGTGCCAGCACCCCAAACTTCGACAGGGGTGAAGCTTTCTTT
- TRBJ1-2 - 17 TRBV21-1 CASSPWTGGFSNYGYTF TGTGCCAGCAGCCCCTGGACAGGGGGCTTTTCTAACTATGGCTACACCTTC
- TRBJ1-5 TRBD1 15 TRBV5-1 CASSLQGDGNQPQHF TGCGCCAGCAGCTTGCAGGGGGACGGCAATCAGCCCCAGCATTTT
- TRBJ2-5 - 12 TRBV28 CASQGDQETQYF TGTGCCAGCCAAGGAGACCAAGAGACCCAGTACTTC
few TRBJ2-7 TRBD2 15 TRBV10-3 CAISTGTSGSYEQYF TGTGCCATCAGTACCGGGACTAGCGGCTCCTACGAGCAGTACTTC
once TRBJ2-7 - 17 TRBV6-6 CASSPTAPRLVGYEQYF TGTGCCAGCAGTCCTACCGCCCCGCGACTAGTCGGGTACGAGCAGTACTTC
- TRBJ2-7 TRBD2 15 TRBV5-1 CASSLGTSGHYEQYF TGCGCCAGCAGCTTGGGTACTAGCGGCCACTACGAGCAGTACTTC
- TRBJ1-6 TRBD1 16 TRBV10-3 CAISELETGFNSPLHF TGTGCCATCAGTGAGCTGGAGACAGGGTTCAATTCACCCCTCCACTTT
- TRBJ2-7 - 14 TRBV11-3 CASSLSRDSYEQYF TGTGCCAGCAGCTTAAGCAGGGACTCCTACGAGCAGTACTTC
- TRBJ1-4 TRBD1 15 TRBV2 CASNPPGQVLRKLFF TGTGCCAGCAACCCCCCGGGACAGGTTCTTCGGAAACTGTTTTTT
- TRBJ1-3 - 13 TRBV3-1/TRBV3-2 CASSPISGNTIYF TGTGCCAGCAGCCCTATCTCTGGAAACACCATATATTTT
- TRBJ1-6 - 12 TRBV3-1/TRBV3-2 CASSQARSPLHF TGTGCCAGCAGCCAAGCTCGTTCACCCCTCCACTTT
few TRBJ1-2 TRBD1 17 TRBV5-8 CASSFQGTGTANYGYTF TGTGCCAGCAGCTTTCAAGGGACAGGGACAGCTAACTATGGCTACACCTTC
few TRBJ2-5 - 16 TRBV5-1 CASSLGIDSLQETQYF TGCGCCAGCAGCTTGGGGATCGACTCGCTCCAAGAGACCCAGTACTTC
- TRBJ1-1 - 15 TRBV6-5 CASSYRRRRGTEAFF TGTGCCAGCAGTTACCGCCGACGGCGGGGCACTGAAGCTTTCTTT
- TRBJ1-6 - 15 TRBV7-2 CASSLRTVVSSPLHF TGTGCCAGCAGCTTAAGGACAGTCGTTTCTTCACCCCTCCACTTT
- TRBJ1-6 - 15 TRBV28 CASRLQGVYNSPLHF TGTGCCAGCAGGCTACAGGGCGTCTATAATTCACCCCTCCACTTT
- TRBJ1-2 TRBD1 15 TRBV5-4 CASSMNRGYGYGYTF TGTGCCAGCAGCATGAACAGGGGTTACGGCTATGGCTACACCTTC
once TRBJ1-1 TRBD1 17 TRBV11-2 CASSPRTGGGSNSEAFF TGTGCCAGCAGCCCAAGGACAGGGGGGGGTTCGAACTCTGAAGCTTTCTTT
once TRBJ2-2 TRBD1 15 TRBV9 CASSVEQGVTGELFF TGTGCCAGCAGCGTAGAACAGGGGGTGACCGGGGAGCTGTTTTTT
- TRBJ2-2 TRBD2 17 TRBV11-2 CASRPPGTRRGTGELFF TGTGCCAGCAGGCCTCCCGGGACTAGGAGGGGTACCGGGGAGCTGTTTTTT
- TRBJ1-2 - 16 TRBV15 CATSREGALSNYGYTF TGTGCCACCAGCAGAGAAGGGGCACTATCGAACTATGGCTACACCTTC
- TRBJ1-5 - 16 TRBV19 CASSILRGGQTQPQHF TGTGCCAGTAGTATCCTCCGGGGGGGCCAGACTCAGCCCCAGCATTTT
- TRBJ1-1 - 13 TRBV5-1 CASSSMGNTEAFF TGCGCCAGCAGCTCGATGGGCAACACTGAAGCTTTCTTT
- TRBJ2-3 TRBD2 16 TRBV19 CASSMTSGSPTDTQYF TGTGCCAGTAGTATGACTAGCGGGAGTCCCACAGATACGCAGTATTTT
- TRBJ1-5 - 14 TRBV11-2 CASSPPGSNQPQHF TGTGCCAGCAGCCCACCAGGGAGCAATCAGCCCCAGCATTTT
once TRBJ1-5 - 15 TRBV18 CASSPTANSNQPQHF TGTGCCAGCTCACCAACAGCTAATAGCAATCAGCCCCAGCATTTT
- TRBJ1-1 - 12 TRBV28 CASSRGLGEAFF TGTGCCAGCAGTAGGGGATTAGGTGAAGCTTTCTTT
- TRBJ1-5 - 14 TRBV2 CASSDWAGGQPQHF TGTGCCAGCAGTGACTGGGCCGGGGGGCAGCCCCAGCATTTT
- TRBJ1-3 - 15 TRBV6-2/TRBV6-3 CASSSLRSAENTIYF TGTGCCAGCAGTTCCCTCCGGAGTGCGGAGAACACCATATATTTT
- TRBJ2-1 TRBD2 14 TRBV4-1 CASSRGGLNNEQFF TGCGCCAGCAGCCGCGGGGGACTCAACAATGAGCAGTTCTTC
- TRBJ1-2 - 14 TRBV2 CASSGQAGGYGYTF TGTGCCAGCAGTGGACAGGCCGGTGGGTATGGCTACACCTTC
- TRBJ2-5 - 14 TRBV6-6 CASSSIDYQETQYF TGTGCCAGCAGTTCAATCGACTATCAAGAGACCCAGTACTTC
- TRBJ2-3 TRBD2 14 TRBV5-1 CASSRTSGGDTQYF TGCGCCAGCAGCAGGACTAGCGGAGGGGATACGCAGTATTTT
- TRBJ1-2 TRBD1 15 TRBV6-5 CASSFAGGNNYGYTF TGTGCCAGCAGTTTCGCAGGGGGCAATAACTATGGCTACACCTTC
- TRBJ1-5 - 14 TRBV10-2 CASSVGGINQPQHF TGCGCCAGCAGTGTCGGGGGGATCAATCAGCCCCAGCATTTT
- TRBJ1-4 - 18 TRBV4-1 CASSQDQGSALGGEKLFF TGCGCCAGCAGCCAAGATCAGGGCAGCGCCCTAGGGGGTGAAAAACTGTTTTTT
- TRBJ2-1 TRBD1 14 TRBV10-1 CASSPGTGIGRSFF TGCGCCAGCAGTCCCGGGACAGGGATCGGGCGGTCGTTCTTC
- TRBJ1-3 TRBD1 14 TRBV28 CASSSGTVGNTIYF TGTGCCAGCAGCAGTGGGACAGTTGGAAACACCATATATTTT
- TRBJ2-7 - 16 TRBV6-1 CASSELAAGEGYEQYF TGTGCCAGCAGCGAACTCGCGGCAGGGGAGGGTTACGAGCAGTACTTC
- TRBJ1-6 TRBD1 13 TRBV6-5 CASTGDSNSPLHF TGTGCCAGCACCGGGGACAGTAATTCACCCCTCCACTTT
few TRBJ1-1 TRBD1 17 TRBV28 CASRSTGTGRMNTEAFF TGTGCCAGCAGATCCACCGGGACAGGGAGAATGAACACTGAAGCTTTCTTT
- TRBJ1-1 - 13 TRBV19 CASSWTPNTEAFF TGTGCCAGTAGCTGGACACCGAACACTGAAGCTTTCTTT
- TRBJ1-1 - 14 TRBV2 CASETFAWHTEAFF TGTGCCAGCGAGACTTTCGCTTGGCACACTGAAGCTTTCTTT
- TRBJ2-5 TRBD1 15 TRBV18 CASSLVGQGRETQYF TGTGCCAGCTCCCTCGTAGGACAGGGTCGGGAGACCCAGTACTTC
- TRBJ2-3 - 17 TRBV5-5 CASSLAEEGSRADTQYF TGTGCCAGCAGCTTGGCCGAGGAGGGGTCTAGGGCAGATACGCAGTATTTT
- TRBJ1-1 TRBD1 15 TRBV6-1 CASSEAGTGVAEAFF TGTGCCAGCAGTGAAGCGGGGACAGGGGTGGCTGAAGCTTTCTTT